One and the same sample provided the 4 T cell receptor beta chains below, sequenced in a study of cytomegalovirus exposure and HLA in healthy donors. Method: immunoSEQ multiplex PCR; TCRdb's copy keeps in-frame clones and lacks some. The data contain approximately 200,000 clones, roughly 88% of them singletons. The material sequenced was PBMCs. The receptors were gathered from a woman aged 18-35 years in good health and CMV-seronegative.

The rearrangement links TRBV6-6 to TRBJ2-7, with D possibly matching TRBD2 (5 bases). Trimming removed 6 bases at V and 0 bases at J, with 9 bases between. Germline V gene lookup returns CDR1 MNHNY and CDR2 SVGAGI (reference sequence). The CDR3 runs 13 residues. CDR3 loop: CASSVGASYEQYF. The CDR3 nucleotides are TGTGCCAGCAGCGTGGGAGCCTCCTACGAGCAGTACTTC.

The V and J genes are TRBV4-1 and TRBJ2-7, with 7 bases that match TRBD2. Trimming at V came to 1 base and at J to 3 bases, leaving 12 bases not matched to a gene. This CDR3 has 17 residues. Germline CDR1 and CDR2: MGHRA and YSYEKL. The DNA for the CDR3 is TGCGCCAGCAGCCAAGTGGGGGGGAAGGGAAGGAACTACGAGCAGTACTTC. Protein product: CASSQVGGKGRNYEQYF.

The gene calls are TRBV4-3 and TRBJ2-7; the match to TRBD1 covers 7 bases. Germline assignment: CDR1 LGHNA and CDR2 YSLEER. The V and J ends lost 0 bases and 8 bases, in that order; junction bases with no gene match: 16. This CDR3 has 17 amino acids. CDR3 residues: CASSQDGAQGRKSKQYF. The DNA for the CDR3 is TGCGCCAGCAGCCAAGATGGGGCACAGGGGCGCAAAAGCAAGCAGTACTTC.

J is TRBJ2-4 and V is TRBV2; 7 nucleotides line up with TRBD1. CDR3 length: 18 residues. Germline CDR1 reads SNHLY; CDR2 reads FYNNEI. Germline trimming cut 6 bases from V and 0 bases from J; bases unmatched to any gene: 14. This CDR3 is CASRFPGQRVLAKNIQYF. The CDR3 DNA follows: TGTGCCAGCAGATTTCCGGGACAGAGGGTCCTAGCCAAAAACATTCAGTACTTC.